The next 15 T cell receptor beta chains were all read from a single sample in a study of T-cell memory formation after mild COVID-19 (dated by TCRdb to the early 2020s). The library was obtained by 5' RACE. The instrument was an Illumina NovaSeq 6000. Clones were called with MiXCR by TCRdb after fastp trimmed the public reads at Q25, and only in-frame beta chains were retained. Under each unique CDR3 protein, matching rows form one entry showing the most common genes and DNA. The sample profile shows over 300,000 distinct CDR3 sequences; 20% of them were found once. Together, the top ten hold about 21% of the sample. Sequencing input: PBMCs or a T cell subset sorted from them (not recorded which). The receptors shown here come from a man aged 18 to 30 who had mild COVID-19 (a few samples of this study predate the infection). The sample titles of this study are shuffled in the database, so cell type and time point are left out; the donor was told from shared clones.

The chain employs TRBV10-3 and TRBJ2-1; 8 nucleotides agree with TRBD2. The germline CDR1 and CDR2 sequences are ENHRY and SYGVKD. With V trimmed by 2 bases and J by 9 bases, 18 bases remained unmatched. This CDR3 comprises 18 residues. In nucleotides, the CDR3 is TGTGCCATCAGTGAGGGCTCCTTGGGGCGGGGGGCCTCCCGTGAGCAGTTCTTC. It encodes CAISEGSLGRGASREQFF.

The rearrangement uses TRBV12-3 or TRBV12-4 and TRBJ2-2; 7 positions agree with TRBD1. The CDR3 is 15 residues long. V was pared by 4 bases and J by 1 base, with 3 bases of the junction left unmatched. CDR3 bases: TGTGCCAGCAGTTCCCGACAGGGGAACACCGGGGAGCTGTTTTTT. It is translated as CASSSRQGNTGELFF.

The V and J genes are TRBV28 and TRBJ1-2, with unresolved D. Trimming pared 5 bases from V and 4 bases from J, leaving 2 bases between. Looked up from germline, CDR1 is MDHEN and CDR2 is SYDVKM. There are 10 residues in the CDR3. This chain's CDR3 is CASSRYGYTF. The CDR3 region has the DNA TGTGCCAGCAGTCGCTATGGCTACACCTTC.

The chain has TRBV4-3 and TRBJ1-1; no clear D gene. There are 13 residues in the CDR3. V lost 1 base, J lost 6 bases, and 9 bases lay in between. Germline CDR1 is LGHNA and CDR2 is YSLEER. The CDR3 coding sequence is TGCGCCAGCAGCCAAGCCGGCGTTCCTGAAGCTTTCTTT. Translated: CASSQAGVPEAFF.

The sample holds a few counts of this clonotype. The gene calls are TRBV9 and TRBJ2-3; TRBD2 aligns across 7 bases. There are 15 residues in the CDR3. Germline CDR1 reads SGDLS; CDR2 reads YYNGEE. The J segment lost 6 bases and the V segment lost 0 bases, leaving 7 bases of the junction unmatched. DNA of the CDR3: TGTGCCAGCAGCGTAGTCGGGGGGACCCCCGATACGCAGTATTTT. It specifies CASSVVGGTPDTQYF. The full variable domain, in which reference TRBV9 and TRBJ2-3 provide the parts outside the CDR3, is DSGVTQTPKHLITATGQRVTLRCSPRSGDLSVYWYQQSLDQGLQFLIQYYNGEERAKGNILERFSAQQFPDLHSELNLSSLELGDSALYFCASSVVGGTPDTQYFGPGTRLTVL.

The chain uses TRBV29-1 and TRBJ1-1, with a tentative D call TRBD1 (5 bases). The CDR3 is 14 amino acids. CDR1 and CDR2 (germline): SQVTM, ANQGSEA. CDR3 sequence (DNA): TGCAGTGGCCGGGGGATCCGTATGAACACTGAAGCTTTCTTT. It yields the protein CSGRGIRMNTEAFF.

CDR3 sequence reads: CASSQRQEDVATNEKLFF. Here the CDR3 DNA reads TGCGCCAGCAGTCAAAGGCAGGAGGACGTTGCAACTAATGAAAAACTGTTTTTT. The chain joins TRBV23-1 to TRBJ1-4; no clear D gene. TRBV23-1 is identified as an open reading frame with a role that is uncertain. V was clipped by 2 bases and J by 0 bases, with 16 bases between them. The CDR3 length is 18 residues.

The V and J genes are TRBV5-1 and TRBJ2-5, with 7 bases identical to TRBD2. The CDR3 is 14 amino acids. CDR1 is SGHRS, CDR2 YFSETQ, per germline. V lost 4 bases to trimming and J lost 3 bases; unmatched junction nucleotides: 6. The CDR3 DNA is TGCGCCAGCAGCGCGGCGGGGACTAAAGAGACCCAGTACTTC. This gives the protein CASSAAGTKETQYF.

J is TRBJ1-5 and V is TRBV24-1, with 7 bases lining up with TRBD1. CDR3 size: 14 residues. CDR1 KGHDR and CDR2 SFDVKD come from the germline V gene. Germline trimming cut 3 bases from V and 6 bases from J; bases unmatched to any gene: 4. CDR3 DNA: TGTGCCACCAGTGATGGAGGGGGCATTCAGCCCCAGCATTTT. Translated: CATSDGGGIQPQHF.

The table lists this clonotype with a few counts. This chain connects TRBV4-3 to TRBJ1-5; TRBD1 matches 8 bases. The CDR3 covers 15 residues. Looked up from germline, CDR1 is LGHNA and CDR2 is YSLEER. Trimming at V came to 0 bases and at J to 5 bases, leaving 3 bases not matched to a gene. CDR3 in DNA: TGCGCCAGCAGCCAAGAAGCAGGGGGCCATCAGCCCCAGCATTTT. Translating gives CASSQEAGGHQPQHF.

This clonotype was recorded only once. V gene TRBV28 combines with J gene TRBJ1-2, with D perhaps matching TRBD1 (5 bases). This CDR3 is 17 amino acids long. The V and J ends lost 6 bases and 0 bases respectively, with 20 bases between them. CDR1 MDHEN and CDR2 SYDVKM come from the germline V gene. CDR3 DNA: TGTGCCAGCAGGGGGGGGACCCCCACCGCGGCTAACTATGGCTACACCTTC. Protein product: CASRGGTPTAANYGYTF.

The table lists this clonotype with a few counts. The chain recombines TRBV9 with TRBJ1-1; 12 nucleotides align to TRBD1. This CDR3 spans 17 amino acids. J was trimmed by 3 bases and V by 4 bases; bases with no gene match: 10. Germline CDR1 SGDLS, CDR2 YYNGEE. The CDR3 is CASSLTGTGGKDTEAFF. The CDR3, as DNA: TGTGCCAGCAGCTTAACCGGGACAGGGGGCAAGGACACTGAAGCTTTCTTT.

This clonotype has a handful of counts. The V gene is TRBV19, the J gene TRBJ2-1, with 7 bases matching TRBD1. CDR3 length: 15 residues. The germline gives CDR1 LNHDA, CDR2 SQIVND (reference sequence). V dropped 5 bases and J dropped 0; count of bases not matched to a gene: 4. The CDR3 spells CASSGQASSYNEQFF. The CDR3 coding sequence is TGTGCCAGTAGTGGACAGGCCAGCTCCTACAATGAGCAGTTCTTC.

This chain joins TRBV4-2 and TRBJ1-5; TRBD1 matches 7 bases. Trimming at V came to 4 bases and at J to 7 bases, leaving 10 bases not matched to a gene. CDR1 and CDR2 (germline): LGHNA, YNFKEQ. The CDR3 is 15 residues long. The CDR3 reads CASSPETGLQQPQHF. The CDR3 DNA sequence: TGTGCCAGCAGCCCAGAGACAGGGCTCCAACAGCCCCAGCATTTT.

The chain is built from TRBV20-1 and TRBJ2-3; D is possibly TRBD2 (5 bases). The CDR3 is made up of 16 amino acids. Trimming took 6 bases from V and 0 from J, leaving 19 bases between them. Germline V gives CDR1 DFQATT, CDR2 SNEGSKA (reference sequence). CDR3 bases: TGCAGTGCCCCCTCGAGGGAAACCACTAGCACAGATACGCAGTATTTT. Translation gives CSAPSRETTSTDTQYF.